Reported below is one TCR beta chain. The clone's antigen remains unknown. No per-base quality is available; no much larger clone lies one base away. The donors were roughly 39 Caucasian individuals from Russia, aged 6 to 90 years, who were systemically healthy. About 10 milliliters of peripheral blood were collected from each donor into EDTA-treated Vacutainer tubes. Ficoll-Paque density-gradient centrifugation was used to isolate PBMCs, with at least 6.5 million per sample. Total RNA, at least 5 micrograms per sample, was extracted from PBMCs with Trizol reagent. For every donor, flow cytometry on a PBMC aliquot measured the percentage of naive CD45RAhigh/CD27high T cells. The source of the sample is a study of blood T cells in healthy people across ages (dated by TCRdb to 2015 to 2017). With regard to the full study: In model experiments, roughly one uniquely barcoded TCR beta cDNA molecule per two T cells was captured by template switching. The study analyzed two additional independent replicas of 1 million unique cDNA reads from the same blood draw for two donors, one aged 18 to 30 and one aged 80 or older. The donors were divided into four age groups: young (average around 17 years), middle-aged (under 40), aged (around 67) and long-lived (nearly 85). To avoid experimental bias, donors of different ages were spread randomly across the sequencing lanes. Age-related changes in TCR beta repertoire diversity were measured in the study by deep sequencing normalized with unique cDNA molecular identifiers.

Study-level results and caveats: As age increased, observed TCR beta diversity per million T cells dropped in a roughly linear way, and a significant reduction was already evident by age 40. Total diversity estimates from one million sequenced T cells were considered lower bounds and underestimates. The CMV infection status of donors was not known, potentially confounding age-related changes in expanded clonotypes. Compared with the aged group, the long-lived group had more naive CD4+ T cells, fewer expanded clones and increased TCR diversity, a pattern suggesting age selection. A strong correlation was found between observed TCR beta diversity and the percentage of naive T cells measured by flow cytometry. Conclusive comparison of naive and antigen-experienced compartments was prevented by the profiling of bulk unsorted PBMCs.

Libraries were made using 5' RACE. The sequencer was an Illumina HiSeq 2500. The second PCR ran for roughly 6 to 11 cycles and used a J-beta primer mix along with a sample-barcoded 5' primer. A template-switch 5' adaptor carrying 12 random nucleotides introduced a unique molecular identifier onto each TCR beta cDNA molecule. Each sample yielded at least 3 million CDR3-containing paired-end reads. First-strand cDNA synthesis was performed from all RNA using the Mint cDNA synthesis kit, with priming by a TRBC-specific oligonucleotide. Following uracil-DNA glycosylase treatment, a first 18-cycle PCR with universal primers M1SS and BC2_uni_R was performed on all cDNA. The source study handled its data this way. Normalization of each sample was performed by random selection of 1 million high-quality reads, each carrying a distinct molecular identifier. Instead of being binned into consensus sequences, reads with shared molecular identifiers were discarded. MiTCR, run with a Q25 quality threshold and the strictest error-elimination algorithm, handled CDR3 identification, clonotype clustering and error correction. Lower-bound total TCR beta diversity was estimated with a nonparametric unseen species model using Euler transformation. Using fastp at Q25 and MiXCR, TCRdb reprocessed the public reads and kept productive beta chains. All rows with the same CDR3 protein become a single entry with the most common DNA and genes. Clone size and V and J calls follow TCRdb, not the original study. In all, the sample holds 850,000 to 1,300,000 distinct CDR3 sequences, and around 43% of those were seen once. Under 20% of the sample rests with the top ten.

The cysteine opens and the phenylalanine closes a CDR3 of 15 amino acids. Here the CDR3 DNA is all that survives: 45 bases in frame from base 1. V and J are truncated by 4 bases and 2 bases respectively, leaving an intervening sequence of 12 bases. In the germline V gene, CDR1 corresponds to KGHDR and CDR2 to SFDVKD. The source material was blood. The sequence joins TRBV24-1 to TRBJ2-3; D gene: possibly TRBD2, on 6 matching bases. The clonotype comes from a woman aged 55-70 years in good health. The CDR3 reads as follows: CATSDAGTATDTQYF. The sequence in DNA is TGTGCCACCAGTGACGCGGGGACCGCCACAGATACGCAGTATTTT.